The 29 T cell receptor beta chains listed next were all sequenced from one sample in a study of OX40 agonist ivuxolimab in advanced cancers. Sequenced by immunoSEQ multiplex PCR; TCRdb stores in-frame clones only, minus some. The profile shows 40,000 to 50,000 clones, approximately 87% of them singletons. The source was CD4+ or CD8+ T cells sorted from blood, collected in a trial of the OX40 agonist ivuxolimab. The receptors were gathered from an adult with an advanced solid tumor such as melanoma, head and neck, liver or kidney cancer.

V and J are TRBV4-1 and TRBJ1-4; D is ambiguous. CDR1 is MGHRA and CDR2 is YSYEKL in the germline V gene. Trimming shortened V by 1 base and J by 4 bases, and 10 bases separated the two germline ends. This CDR3 is built from 15 residues. In DNA form, the CDR3 reads TGCGCCAGCAGCCAAGTGGCCGGTAATAATGAAAAACTGTTTTTT. Translated: CASSQVAGNNEKLFF.

This clone was seen only once. The J gene is TRBJ2-7, the V gene TRBV6-1; 9 nucleotides line up with TRBD2. Looked up from germline, CDR1 is MNHNS and CDR2 is SASEGT. CDR3 length: 14 amino acids. The V gene end was trimmed by 3 bases and the J gene end by 4 bases; junction bases not matched to a gene: 4. The CDR3 spells CASSEAAGGYEQYF. The CDR3, as DNA: TGTGCCAGCAGTGAGGCGGCGGGAGGGTACGAGCAGTACTTC.

The chain is built from TRBV10-1 and TRBJ2-3, with 11 bases fitting TRBD2. The germline V gene has CDR1 WNHNN and CDR2 SYGVQD (reference sequence). The CDR3 loop spans 14 amino acids. Trimming at V came to 4 bases and at J to 5 bases, leaving 2 bases not matched to a gene. The CDR3 nucleotides read TGCGCCAGCAGTGTAGCGGGAGGGGAAGATACGCAGTATTTT. Protein product: CASSVAGGEDTQYF.

The chain couples TRBV19 to TRBJ1-2, with 7 bases fitting TRBD1. The CDR3 has 13 residues. Germline V gene data show CDR1 as LNHDA and CDR2 as SQIVND (reference sequence). J gave up 1 base and V 9 bases, and 5 bases lay outside the gene matches. This chain's CDR3 is CASGTDYNYGYTF. CDR3 nucleotides: TGTGCCAGCGGGACAGACTATAACTATGGCTACACCTTC.

The CDR3 region is CASSIAWDRAIHEQFF. The CDR3 DNA reads TGTGCCAGTAGTATAGCTTGGGACAGGGCTATCCATGAGCAGTTCTTC. The chain combines TRBV19 with TRBJ2-1; 9 bases are a match to TRBD1. In germline, CDR1 is LNHDA, CDR2 SQIVND (reference sequence). CDR3 length: 16 amino acids. The V and J ends lost 1 base and 8 bases, in that order; junction bases with no gene match: 9.

This chain links TRBV11-2 with TRBJ2-1; 9 bases are a match to TRBD1. Germline V CDR1 and CDR2: SGHAT, FQNNGV. The CDR3 extends over 15 amino acids. The V gene end was trimmed by 5 bases and the J gene end by 2 bases; junction bases not matched to a gene: 4. The CDR3 is CASSLGQGTYNEQFF. Here the CDR3 DNA reads TGTGCCAGCAGCCTCGGACAGGGGACCTACAATGAGCAGTTCTTC.

This rearrangement joins TRBV5-4 to TRBJ2-2; possible D gene TRBD2, 6 bases. V was trimmed by 5 bases and J by 1 base, leaving 15 bases between them. The V gene's germline CDR1 is SGHNT and CDR2 YYREEE (reference sequence). This CDR3 has 16 residues. The CDR3 loop reads CASRVGTAKNTGELFF. DNA for the CDR3: TGTGCCAGCAGAGTCGGGACTGCCAAGAACACCGGGGAGCTGTTTTTT.

The chain recombines TRBV2 with TRBJ1-4, with D perhaps matching TRBD1 (5 bases). This CDR3 comprises 14 residues. Germline V gene sequence: CDR1 SNHLY, CDR2 FYNNEI. V lost 6 bases, J lost 14 bases, and 22 bases lay in between. The CDR3 loop is CASSWDLPPNRLFF. The DNA for the CDR3 is TGTGCCAGCAGCTGGGACCTTCCCCCCAACCGGCTGTTTTTT.

Notes on this clone: Other DNA sequences within the sample encode an identical CDR3. The chain carries TRBV6-5 and TRBJ1-6; D gene ambiguous. CDR3 size: 12 residues. CDR1 is MNHEY, CDR2 SVGAGI, per germline. With 0 bases removed from V and 6 bases from J, the gap between germline ends came to 0 bases. The CDR3 DNA is TGTGCCAGCAGTTACTCTAATTCACCCCTCCACTTT. Translating gives CASSYSNSPLHF.

The rearrangement uses TRBV11-2 and TRBJ2-7; 10 positions agree with TRBD2. Germline CDR1 is SGHAT and CDR2 is FQNNGV. The CDR3 runs to 16 residues. Trimming cost V 5 bases and J 4 bases; bases outside gene matches: 11. The CDR3: CASSLSTTSGKYEQYF. The CDR3 DNA reads TGTGCCAGCAGCCTCTCCACTACTAGCGGGAAATACGAGCAGTACTTC.

This clone was seen once. V usage is TRBV29-1 and J usage is TRBJ2-3, with TRBD1 matching 9 bases. V dropped 7 bases and J dropped 5; count of bases not matched to a gene: 7. The CDR3 has 13 amino acids. The germline CDR1 and CDR2 sequences are SQVTM and ANQGSEA. CDR3 residues: CSAPDRGGDTQYF. CDR3 DNA: TGCAGCGCCCCGGACAGGGGAGGAGATACGCAGTATTTT.

V is TRBV6-1 and J is TRBJ2-4; tentative D call: TRBD2 (5 bases). Germline V gene data show CDR1 as MNHNS and CDR2 as SASEGT. The CDR3 contains 20 residues. With 2 bases removed from V and 2 bases from J, the gap between germline ends came to 25 bases. CDR3 sequence (DNA): TGTGCCAGCAGTGAAAAGGTGGAGGAGGCGCCGCTCGTGACCAAAAACATTCAGTACTTC. This encodes CASSEKVEEAPLVTKNIQYF.

This chain connects TRBV7-2 to TRBJ2-3, with TRBD2 matching 7 bases. The CDR3 runs 15 residues. The ends lost 8 bases at V and 0 bases at J; junction bases unmatched: 8. The germline gives CDR1 SGHTA, CDR2 FQGNSA. Here the CDR3 DNA reads TGTGCCAGCGGCAGCGGGGCTTCGAGCACAGATACGCAGTATTTT. Protein sequence: CASGSGASSTDTQYF.

V usage is TRBV6-5 and J usage is TRBJ2-3; 14 nucleotides match TRBD2. The CDR3 covers 15 residues. Germline-derived CDR1 and CDR2 are MNHEY and SVGAGI. The V segment lost 6 bases and the J segment 5 bases; nucleotides outside the gene matches: 4. The CDR3 here is CASRLTSGRGDTQYF. The CDR3 bases are TGTGCCAGCAGGCTGACTAGCGGGAGGGGAGATACGCAGTATTTT.

The chain recombines TRBV6-5 with TRBJ2-7, with 9 bases matching TRBD1. Germline values: CDR1 MNHEY, CDR2 SVGAGI. V lost 4 bases and J lost 2; bases outside the gene matches: 3. The CDR3 is 14 amino acids. The CDR3: CASSSGTGPYEQYF. CDR3 sequence (DNA): TGTGCCAGCAGTTCCGGGACAGGGCCCTACGAGCAGTACTTC.

V gene TRBV6-1 combines with J gene TRBJ1-2; D gene ambiguous. The V end was cut by 0 bases, the J end by 6 bases, with 8 bases between. This CDR3 region has 13 residues. Germline V CDR1 and CDR2: MNHNS, SASEGT. The CDR3 loop reads CASSEAIGDGYTF. The CDR3 DNA reads TGTGCCAGCAGTGAAGCGATCGGGGATGGCTACACCTTC.

This sequence joins TRBV6-6 and TRBJ2-7; 9 bases are a match to TRBD1. Germline V gene sequence: CDR1 MNHNY, CDR2 SVGAGI (reference sequence). J was trimmed by 7 bases and V by 6 bases; bases with no gene match: 7. There are 13 residues in the CDR3. CDR3 coding DNA: TGTGCCAGCAGAGGGACAGGGCAAGCGGAGCAGTACTTC. Protein sequence: CASRGTGQAEQYF.

The chain has TRBV9 and TRBJ1-4; D is undetermined. The germline V gene has CDR1 SGDLS and CDR2 YYNGEE. Deletions cut 2 bases from V and 3 bases from J, with 11 bases between. This CDR3 spans 15 amino acids. The CDR3 here is CASSVLSGANEKLFF. The CDR3 nucleotides are TGTGCCAGCAGCGTCCTATCCGGGGCTAATGAAAAACTGTTTTTT.

Remarks on this clone: The sample has other DNA sequences that encode this CDR3 too. The V gene is TRBV6-5, the J gene TRBJ1-4; D ambiguous. Germline CDR1 reads MNHEY; CDR2 reads SVGAGI. Trimming removed 2 bases at V and 5 bases at J, with 3 bases between. The CDR3 totals 12 residues. CDR3 in amino acids: CASSYRNEKLFF. CDR3 DNA: TGTGCCAGCAGTTACCGAAATGAAAAACTGTTTTTT.

V usage is TRBV7-3 and J usage is TRBJ2-4, with TRBD2 identical over 9 bases. The trim removed 3 bases at V and 11 bases at J, leaving 8 bases unmatched. CDR3 size: 14 residues. Germline CDR1 reads SGHTA; CDR2 reads FQGTGA. This chain's CDR3 is CASSLGPSSGVQYF. The DNA for the CDR3 is TGTGCCAGCAGCTTGGGACCATCTAGCGGGGTTCAGTACTTC.

In DNA form, the CDR3 reads TGTGCCAGCTCAAAGGGACTAGCGGGAGTAGATACGCAGTATTTT. Residues: CASSKGLAGVDTQYF. The V call is TRBV18, the J call TRBJ2-3, with 14 bases that match TRBD2. CDR3 length: 15 amino acids. The germline gives CDR1 KGHSH, CDR2 LQKENI. J lost 5 bases, V lost 5 bases, and 3 bases had no gene match.

The rearrangement uses TRBV7-8 and TRBJ2-1; D not certain. This CDR3 contains 14 residues. The germline V and J ends were trimmed by 5 bases and 2 bases, with 10 bases remaining between them. Germline lookup yields CDR1 SGHVS and CDR2 FQNEAQ. The CDR3 loop reads CASSPSETYNEQFF. As DNA, the CDR3 is TGTGCCAGCAGCCCCTCGGAAACCTACAATGAGCAGTTCTTC.

V is TRBV7-6 and J is TRBJ2-5; tentative D call: TRBD2 (6 bases). The CDR3 is made up of 14 amino acids. Per germline, CDR1 SGHVS and CDR2 FNYEAQ. Trimming pared 0 bases from V and 4 bases from J, leaving 9 bases between. CDR3 DNA: TGTGCCAGCAGCTTAGCGCTGGAGGGAGAGACCCAGTACTTC. Amino acids: CASSLALEGETQYF. Looking up the rest from reference TRBV7-6 and TRBJ2-5 gives the full variable domain: GAGVSQSPRYKVTKRGQDVALRCDPISGHVSLYWYRQALGQGPEFLTYFNYEAQQDKSGLPNDRFSAERPEGSISTLTIQRTEQRDSAMYRCASSLALEGETQYFGPGTRLLVL.

Worth noting for this clone: Different DNA sequences within this sample yield the same CDR3. V is TRBV5-4 and J is TRBJ2-7; D not resolved. Deletions cut 0 bases from V and 0 bases from J, with 10 bases between. CDR3 size: 15 residues. The germline V gene encodes CDR1 SGHNT and CDR2 YYREEE (reference sequence). CDR3 in DNA: TGTGCCAGCAGCTTGGGCGGCTTAAGCTCCTACGAGCAGTACTTC. Encoded protein: CASSLGGLSSYEQYF. Full variable domain (remainder filled in from reference TRBV5-4 and TRBJ2-7): ETGVTQSPTHLIKTRGQQVTLRCSSQSGHNTVSWYQQALGQGPQFIFQYYREEENGRGNFPPRFSGLQFPNYSSELNVNALELDDSALYLCASSLGGLSSYEQYFGPGTRLTVT.

Comment on this clone: At one end, the junction sequence differs from germline, possibly due to a read error. The chain carries TRBV7-7 and TRBJ2-2; D is unresolved. Germline values: CDR1 SSHAT, CDR2 FNYEAQ (reference sequence). The CDR3 has 14 residues. The CDR3 here is CASSAGTNTGELFF. CDR3 bases: TGTGCTAGCAGCGCCGGAACGAACACCGGGGAGCTGTTTTTT.

The chain carries TRBV6-1 and TRBJ1-4, with D possibly TRBD1 on 5 matching bases. The CDR3 has 16 amino acids. With 2 bases removed from V and 5 bases from J, the gap between germline ends came to 15 bases. Germline V lookup: CDR1 MNHNS, CDR2 SASEGT. CDR3 loop: CASSELGAATNEKLFF. The CDR3 DNA reads TGTGCCAGCAGTGAATTAGGGGCAGCTACGAATGAAAAACTGTTTTTT.

The rearrangement joins TRBV7-9 to TRBJ2-3; no firm D call. Germline-derived CDR1 and CDR2 are SEHNR and FQNEAQ (reference sequence). Trimming cost V 2 bases and J 2 bases, with 11 bases left between them. The CDR3 has 15 amino acids. CDR3 DNA: TGTGCCAGCAGCTTAATAACGGGTGACACAGATACGCAGTATTTT. Translated, it gives CASSLITGDTDTQYF.

This chain connects TRBV28 to TRBJ1-2, with D perhaps matching TRBD1 (6 bases). Germline V gene data show CDR1 as MDHEN and CDR2 as SYDVKM. Trimming left V 6 bases short and J 4 bases short, with 12 bases between. The CDR3 is 13 amino acids. CDR3 bases: TGTGCCAGCAGATCCGGACAGAGCTATGGCTACACCTTC. It yields the protein CASRSGQSYGYTF.

This clone came up once. The gene calls are TRBV15 and TRBJ2-2; D not resolved. This CDR3 has 16 amino acids. The germline V and J ends were trimmed by 8 bases and 1 base, with 17 bases remaining between them. Germline CDR1 reads LNHNV; CDR2 reads YYDKDF (reference sequence). The chain's CDR3 is CATGYTTAMNTGELFF. The CDR3 nucleotides read TGTGCCACCGGCTACACCACAGCGATGAACACCGGGGAGCTGTTTTTT.